The 5 T cell receptor beta chains presented below share a single source sample, sequenced in a study of shared clonotypes between healthy human individuals. CD45RO-negative, CCR7-positively selected cells formed the naive CD8 fraction, excluding terminally differentiated effector memory CD45RA+ cells. Produced via immunoSEQ multiplex PCR; TCRdb's table is partial and in-frame only. The data hold 450,000 to 700,000 clones, with about 95% observed a single time. Sample: naive CD8+ T cells sorted from blood. The receptors here all came from a woman in her twenties or thirties in good health.

This chain uses TRBV27 with TRBJ2-1; 10 nucleotides align to TRBD1. Trimming removed 5 bases from V and 0 bases from J; junction bases left unmatched: 7. The V gene's germline CDR1 is MNHEY and CDR2 SMNVEV (reference sequence). The CDR3 has 17 residues. CDR3 region: CASSQGQGQSSYNEQFF. CDR3 sequence (DNA): TGTGCCAGCAGTCAGGGACAGGGGCAGAGCTCCTACAATGAGCAGTTCTTC.

This clone was found once. The rearrangement links TRBV29-1 to TRBJ2-1; 8 nucleotides agree with TRBD2. Germline V gene lookup returns CDR1 SQVTM and CDR2 ANQGSEA. The junction had 11 bases not matched to a gene; V was cut back by 1 base and J by 0 bases. The CDR3 covers 18 residues. The CDR3 sequence is CSVEGSRLAGRSYNEQFF. For the CDR3, the DNA is TGCAGCGTTGAAGGATCTAGGCTAGCGGGCCGCTCCTACAATGAGCAGTTCTTC.

The V gene is TRBV19, the J gene TRBJ2-7; D ambiguous. Germline values: CDR1 LNHDA, CDR2 SQIVND (reference sequence). V lost 1 base and J 1 base, leaving 8 bases between the germline ends. The CDR3 consists of 14 residues. The CDR3, as DNA: TGTGCCAGTAGTATAGCAGCCGGTTCCTACGAGCAGTACTTC. Translating gives CASSIAAGSYEQYF.

This clone has a handful of counts. This chain uses TRBV19 with TRBJ1-2; D unresolved. Looked up from germline, CDR1 is LNHDA and CDR2 is SQIVND (reference sequence). V lost 6 bases and J 3 bases, leaving 8 bases between the germline ends. The CDR3 length is 12 residues. DNA for the CDR3: TGTGCCAGTAGACGGGAGGACTATGGCTACACCTTC. Translated, it gives CASRREDYGYTF. Variable domain in full (rest from reference TRBV19 and TRBJ1-2): DGGITQSPKYLFRKEGQNVTLSCEQNLNHDAMYWYRQDPGQGLRLIYYSQIVNDFQKGDIAEGYSVSREKKESFPLTVTSAQKNPTAFYLCASRREDYGYTFGSGTRLTVV.

This clone was seen only once. The J gene is TRBJ2-1, the V gene TRBV28; 10 bases are shared with TRBD2. Germline values: CDR1 MDHEN, CDR2 SYDVKM. Losses at the gene ends were 8 bases for V and 4 bases for J; bases not matched to a gene: 11. The CDR3 runs to 16 residues. The CDR3 coding sequence is TGTGCCAGCCGCAATACCGGGACTAGCGCATACAATGAGCAGTTCTTC. Translation: CASRNTGTSAYNEQFF.